The 5 T cell receptor beta chains below all came from one sample that was sequenced in a study of response to subunit inactivated influenza vaccine. TCRdb reanalysed the RT-PCR reads using MiXCR and keeps one entry per CDR3 protein. In the table there are hundreds of thousands of distinct CDR3 sequences, 9.5% to 13% of which are singletons. Sequences were derived from PBMCs from blood, sampled more than 35 days after vaccination. The receptors shown here come from a man in his forties or fifties who received an inactivated influenza vaccine.

The V call is TRBV25-1, the J call TRBJ2-7, with 8 bases lining up with TRBD2. The germline CDR1 and CDR2 sequences are MGHDK and SYGVNS. The CDR3 consists of 17 residues. V shed 1 base and J 7 bases; nucleotides not matched to a gene: 15. The DNA for the CDR3 is TGTGCCAGCAGTGAATTTTTACAGCTCCCGGGGGGGAGTGAGCAGTACTTC. Its protein is CASSEFLQLPGGSEQYF.

This clonotype came up many times. This chain links TRBV6-1 with TRBJ2-7; TRBD2 is a possible D gene (6 bases). The CDR3 extends over 13 amino acids. Trimming pared 6 bases from V and 0 bases from J, leaving 9 bases between. Germline V gene data show CDR1 as MNHNS and CDR2 as SASEGT. The CDR3 DNA follows: TGTGCCAGCAGGGGACTCGGCTCCTACGAGCAGTACTTC. Translated: CASRGLGSYEQYF.

This clonotype was observed a handful of times. This chain links TRBV20-1 with TRBJ2-5; no firm D call. The CDR3 is 15 residues long. The germline V gene encodes CDR1 DFQATT and CDR2 SNEGSKA (reference sequence). V lost 1 base and J lost 4, with 16 bases in between. CDR3 DNA: TGCAGTGCTAGAGTCCGGGCAGGCCGCCGAGAGACCCAGTACTTC. Protein product: CSARVRAGRRETQYF.

This clonotype was counted many times. This chain uses TRBV11-2 with TRBJ2-1; 7 positions agree with TRBD1. The CDR3 has 19 residues. Germline V gene data show CDR1 as SGHAT and CDR2 as FQNNGV. The junction had 20 bases not matched to a gene; V was cut back by 4 bases and J by 5 bases. CDR3 residues: CASSSRRRQGRYLNNEQFF. The CDR3 DNA reads as TGTGCCAGCAGCTCCCGCCGAAGACAGGGACGATACCTTAACAATGAGCAGTTCTTC.

This clonotype was observed a few times. The chain carries TRBV11-2 and TRBJ2-7; possibly TRBD1 for D (5 bases). Germline CDR1 and CDR2: SGHAT and FQNNGV. V dropped 5 bases and J dropped 2 bases, with 13 bases sitting between them. The CDR3 runs 14 residues. The CDR3 loop is CASSPMWTTYEQYF. DNA for the CDR3: TGTGCCAGCAGCCCGATGTGGACAACCTACGAGCAGTACTTC.